The source of this T cell receptor beta chain is a study of blood T cell repertoires in COVID-19. V trimming: 2 bases; J trimming: 3 bases; junction bases outside the gene matches: 1. Germline CDR1 and CDR2: MDHEN and SYDVKM. This CDR3 comprises 14 residues. The study recruited people aged about 18 to 89 years across 24 US areas. Assignment of participants to cohorts was predicated upon participant-reported clinical history. Before they entered the study, exposed participants had met a COVID-19 case within 2 weeks. In the original workflow: Amplification with reference gene primers provided the estimates of nucleated cell counts. Produced via immunoSEQ multiplex PCR; TCRdb's table is partial and in-frame only. V, J and clone size were drawn from that table, and D and trimming were deduced from the DNA. Here the sample spans a few hundred thousand clones, around 83% being singletons.

The gene calls are TRBV28 and TRBJ2-7; 10 nucleotides line up with TRBD2. The TCR sequence derives from a woman aged 45-65 years who had been exposed to COVID-19. The sample was PBMCs or T cells enriched from blood (not recorded which). CDR3 loop: CASSLGLAVYEQYF. As DNA, the CDR3 is TGTGCCAGCAGTTTAGGACTAGCGGTCTACGAGCAGTACTTC.